Reported below is one T cell receptor (beta chain). What it recognizes is unknown. This entry belongs to a study of beta chain features in type 1 diabetes. The CDR3 has 12 residues. V was trimmed by 2 bases and J by 10 bases, leaving 11 bases between them. The germline V gene has CDR1 SQVTM and CDR2 ANQGSEA. Sequenced material consisted of expressed TCRB transcripts (all of the isolated RNA was reverse transcribed). Profiled with immunoSEQ multiplex PCR; TCRdb holds only in-frame clones, not every one. The sample has roughly 610,000 clones, roughly 15% seen once. Study-wide points: More deletions and fewer insertions at VDJ junctions were seen in type 1 diabetes patients.

The receptor comes from a young man in good health. Input material: naive CD4+ T cells from blood. The chain uses TRBV29-1 and TRBJ1-4; no firm D call. The CDR3 loop reads CSVETRSGKLFF. In DNA form, the CDR3 reads TGCAGCGTTGAAACTAGGTCGGGAAAACTGTTTTTT.